The clone carrying this TCR beta chain was counted many times. The CDR3 is 14 residues long. Trimming took off 2 bases at V and 0 bases at J, with 6 bases between the two ends. Looked up from germline, CDR1 is SGHTA and CDR2 is FQGNSA. The data were obtained in a study of human T cells and chemical hapten exposure. Indicated time point: pre-sensitization, week 0. Treatment: therapeutic diphenylcyclopropenone sensitization with weekly scalp DPC. Individual cDNA molecules had unique molecular identifiers attached to them by the library. TCRdb passed the RACE reads through MiXCR, listing each CDR3 protein once. The sample lists 300,000 to 450,000 distinct CDR3 sequences, about 5.1% occurring once.

Source: whole blood, taken in connection with sensitization to the hapten diphenylcyclopropenone (DPC). The sequence was obtained from a woman between 45 and 60 years old with alopecia areata. Some clones in this sample may be carry-over from other donors' samples. The chain employs TRBV7-2 and TRBJ2-3; D is uncertain. CDR3 nucleotide sequence: TGTGCCAGCAGCTTACTTCATAGCACAGATACGCAGTATTTT. This sequence encodes CASSLLHSTDTQYF.